The 14 T cell receptor beta chains in this list originate from one sample, sequenced in a study of shared clonotypes between healthy human individuals. Terminally differentiated effector memory CD45RA+ cells were left out of the naive CD8 fraction, which was CD45RO-negative and positively selected for CCR7. Here immunoSEQ multiplex PCR was the method, and the copy in TCRdb shows in-frame clones only, minus some. This sample yields 2 million or so clones, of which just under 95% are seen a single time; 0.85% to 1.3% belongs to the top ten. Sequencing was done on a sample of naive CD8+ T cells sorted from blood. Receptors were obtained from a man aged 18 to 29 in good health.

This chain links TRBV27 with TRBJ1-4, with 7 positions matching TRBD1. The CDR3 has 16 residues. The trim removed 6 bases at V and 7 bases at J, leaving 14 bases unmatched. CDR1 and CDR2 (germline): MNHEY, SMNVEV (reference sequence). CDR3: CASRRSTGIGSEKLFF. The CDR3 DNA sequence: TGTGCCAGCAGGCGGTCGACAGGGATCGGATCTGAAAAACTGTTTTTT.

This clone was picked up one time. The gene calls are TRBV2 and TRBJ2-7; the D is unclear. This CDR3 has 15 amino acids. The germline CDR1 and CDR2 sequences are SNHLY and FYNNEI. With 2 bases removed from V and 0 bases from J, the gap between germline ends came to 11 bases. DNA for the CDR3: TGTGCCAGCAGTGAACAAGCCAGCACCTCCTACGAGCAGTACTTC. Translation: CASSEQASTSYEQYF.

This clone was observed a single time. In the same sample, other DNA sequences code for this CDR3. This chain uses TRBV7-9 with TRBJ2-5; 11 positions agree with TRBD1. Germline CDR1 reads SEHNR; CDR2 reads FQNEAQ (reference sequence). CDR3 length: 15 residues. The V segment lost 1 base and the J segment 4 bases; nucleotides outside the gene matches: 2. This CDR3 reads CASSLGTGGRETQYF. CDR3 DNA sequence: TGTGCCAGCAGCTTAGGGACAGGGGGCAGAGAGACCCAGTACTTC. Drawing the rest from reference TRBV7-9 and TRBJ2-5, the complete variable domain is DTGVSQNPRHKITKRGQNVTFRCDPISEHNRLYWYRQTLGQGPEFLTYFQNEAQLEKSRLLSDRFSAERPKGSFSTLEIQRTEQGDSAMYLCASSLGTGGRETQYFGPGTRLLVL.

This clone showed up many times. The genes are TRBV14 and TRBJ1-2, with D perhaps matching TRBD1 (6 bases). Trimming took off 3 bases at V and 6 bases at J, with 11 bases between the two ends. Germline CDR1 and CDR2: SGHDN and FVKESK. CDR3 length: 13 amino acids. The CDR3 DNA is TGTGCCAGCAGCCAGTCAGGGGTTCATGGCTACACCTTC. As protein: CASSQSGVHGYTF. Filled out from reference TRBV14 and TRBJ1-2, the complete variable domain reads EAGVTQFPSHSVIEKGQTVTLRCDPISGHDNLYWYRRVMGKEIKFLLHFVKESKQDESGMPNNRFLAERTGGTYSTLKVQPAELEDSGVYFCASSQSGVHGYTFGSGTRLTVV.

The V and J genes are TRBV12-5 and TRBJ2-7; D possibly corresponds to TRBD2 (5 bases). V was shortened by 4 bases and J by 0 bases, with 10 bases between the two germline ends. The CDR3 covers 14 residues. Germline V CDR1 and CDR2: LGHNT, FRNRAP. The CDR3: CASGSDWSSYEQYF. The DNA for the CDR3 is TGTGCTAGTGGTTCGGACTGGAGCTCCTACGAGCAGTACTTC.

The J gene is TRBJ2-7, the V gene TRBV4-3; D is undetermined. This CDR3 has 15 residues. The germline CDR1 and CDR2 sequences are LGHNA and YSLEER. V was trimmed by 1 base and J by 1 base, leaving 11 bases between them. The CDR3 nucleotides read TGCGCCAGCAGCCAAGGGGTTCTCGTATCCTACGAGCAGTACTTC. Its protein product is CASSQGVLVSYEQYF.

This chain links TRBV6-5 with TRBJ2-7; TRBD1 is a possible D gene (8 bases). The CDR3 spans 15 residues. Per the germline V gene, CDR1 is MNHEY and CDR2 is SVGAGI. V lost 5 bases and J lost 5, with 19 bases in between. The CDR3 spells CASSQRTGGVDEQYF. The DNA for the CDR3 is TGTGCCAGCAGTCAACGAACAGGGGGGGTGGACGAGCAGTACTTC.

The chain joins TRBV7-9 to TRBJ2-5, with D possibly TRBD2 on 5 matching bases. V was trimmed by 1 base and J by 1 base, leaving 7 bases between them. The CDR3 totals 14 residues. Germline lookup yields CDR1 SEHNR and CDR2 FQNEAQ (reference sequence). CDR3 sequence (DNA): TGTGCCAGCAGCTTAGTGACTATCCAAGAGACCCAGTACTTC. Protein sequence: CASSLVTIQETQYF. Combining the CDR3 with reference TRBV7-9 and TRBJ2-5 gives the whole variable domain DTGVSQNPRHKITKRGQNVTFRCDPISEHNRLYWYRQTLGQGPEFLTYFQNEAQLEKSRLLSDRFSAERPKGSFSTLEIQRTEQGDSAMYLCASSLVTIQETQYFGPGTRLLVL.

This clone has more than one count but fewer than ten. Other nucleotide sequences from this sample produce the same CDR3. The gene calls are TRBV4-1 and TRBJ1-5; tentative D call: TRBD1 (6 bases). The V end lost 1 base, the J end lost 2 bases, and 6 bases lay between the germline ends. Germline CDR1 reads MGHRA; CDR2 reads YSYEKL. The CDR3 covers 14 residues. The CDR3 protein is CASSQGTGNQPQHF. DNA of the CDR3: TGCGCCAGCAGCCAAGGGACAGGCAATCAGCCCCAGCATTTT.

V is TRBV4-3 and J is TRBJ1-1, with D possibly matching TRBD1 (5 bases). V dropped 2 bases and J dropped 6 bases, with 16 bases sitting between them. Germline CDR1 LGHNA, CDR2 YSLEER. The CDR3 extends over 15 amino acids. The CDR3 nucleotides are TGCGCCAGCAGCCAAACTGCCGAGGGACTCCCTGAAGCTTTCTTT. It encodes CASSQTAEGLPEAFF.

The rearrangement uses TRBV15 and TRBJ2-7; 7 bases fit TRBD2. The V and J ends lost 2 bases and 3 bases, in that order; junction bases with no gene match: 7. The CDR3 totals 15 residues. Germline-derived CDR1 and CDR2 are LNHNV and YYDKDF (reference sequence). CDR3 sequence reads: CATSRTSGTIYEQYF. The DNA for the CDR3 is TGTGCCACCAGCAGAACTTCCGGGACTATCTACGAGCAGTACTTC.

The chain joins TRBV19 to TRBJ2-1; 7 bases agree with TRBD2. The germline CDR1 and CDR2 sequences are LNHDA and SQIVND (reference sequence). Unmatched junction bases numbered 13, after V lost 7 bases and J lost 4 bases. The CDR3 is 16 amino acids. DNA of the CDR3: TGTGCCAGTAATAAAGGGCTAGCGGAACAATACAATGAGCAGTTCTTC. It translates to CASNKGLAEQYNEQFF.

This sequence joins TRBV4-1 and TRBJ1-2; 9 nucleotides agree with TRBD1. Looked up from germline, CDR1 is MGHRA and CDR2 is YSYEKL. V dropped 2 bases and J dropped 4; count of bases not matched to a gene: 11. The CDR3 sequence is 17 residues long. The CDR3, as DNA: TGCGCCAGCAGCCAACAAGGGACAGGGAGTAATAGCTATGGCTACACCTTC. Residues: CASSQQGTGSNSYGYTF.

The V call is TRBV2, the J call TRBJ2-7, with 8 bases matching TRBD1. Germline V CDR1 and CDR2: SNHLY, FYNNEI. With V trimmed by 8 bases and J by 5 bases, 5 bases remained unmatched. There are 12 residues in the CDR3. The CDR3 is CASGSTGDEQYF. The DNA of the CDR3 is TGTGCCAGCGGTTCGACAGGGGACGAGCAGTACTTC.